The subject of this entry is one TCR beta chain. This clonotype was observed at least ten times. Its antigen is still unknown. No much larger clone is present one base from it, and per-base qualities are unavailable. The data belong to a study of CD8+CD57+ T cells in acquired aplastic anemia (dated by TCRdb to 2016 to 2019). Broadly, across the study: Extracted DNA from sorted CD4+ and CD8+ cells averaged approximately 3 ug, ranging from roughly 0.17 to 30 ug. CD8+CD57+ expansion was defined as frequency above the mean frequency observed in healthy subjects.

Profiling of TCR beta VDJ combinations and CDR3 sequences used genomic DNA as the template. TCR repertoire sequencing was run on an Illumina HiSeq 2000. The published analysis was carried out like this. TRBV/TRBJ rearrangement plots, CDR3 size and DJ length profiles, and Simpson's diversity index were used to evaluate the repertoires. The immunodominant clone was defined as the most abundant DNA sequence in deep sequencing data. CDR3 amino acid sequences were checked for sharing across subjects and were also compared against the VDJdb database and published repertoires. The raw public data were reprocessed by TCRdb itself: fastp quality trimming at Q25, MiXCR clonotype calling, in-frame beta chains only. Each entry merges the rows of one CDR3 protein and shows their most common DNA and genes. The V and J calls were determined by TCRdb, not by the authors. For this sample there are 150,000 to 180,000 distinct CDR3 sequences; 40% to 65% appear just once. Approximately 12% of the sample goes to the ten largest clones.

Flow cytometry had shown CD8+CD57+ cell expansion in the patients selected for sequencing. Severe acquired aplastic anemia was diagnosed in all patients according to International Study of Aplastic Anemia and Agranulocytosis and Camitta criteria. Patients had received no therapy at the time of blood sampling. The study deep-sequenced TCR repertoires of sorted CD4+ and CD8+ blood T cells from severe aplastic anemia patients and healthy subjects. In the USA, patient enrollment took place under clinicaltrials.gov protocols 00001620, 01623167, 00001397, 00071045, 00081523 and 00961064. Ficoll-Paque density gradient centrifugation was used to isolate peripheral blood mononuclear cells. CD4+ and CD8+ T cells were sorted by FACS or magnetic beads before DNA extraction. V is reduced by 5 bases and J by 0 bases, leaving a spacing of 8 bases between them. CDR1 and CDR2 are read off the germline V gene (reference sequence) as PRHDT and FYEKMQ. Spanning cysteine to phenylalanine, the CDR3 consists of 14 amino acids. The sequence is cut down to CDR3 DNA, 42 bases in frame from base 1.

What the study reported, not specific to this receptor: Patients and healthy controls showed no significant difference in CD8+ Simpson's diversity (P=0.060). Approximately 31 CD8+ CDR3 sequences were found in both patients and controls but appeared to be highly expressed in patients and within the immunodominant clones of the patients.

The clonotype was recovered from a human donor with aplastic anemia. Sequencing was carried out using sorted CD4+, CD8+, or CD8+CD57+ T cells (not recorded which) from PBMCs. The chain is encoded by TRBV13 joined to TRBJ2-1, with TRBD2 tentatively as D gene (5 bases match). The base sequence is TGTGCCAGCAGCCCACGGGGCTCCTACAATGAGCAGTTCTTC. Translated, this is CASSPRGSYNEQFF. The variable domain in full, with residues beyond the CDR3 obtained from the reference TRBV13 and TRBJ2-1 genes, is AAGVIQSPRHLIKEKRETATLKCYPIPRHDTVYWYQQGPGQDPQFLISFYEKMQSDKGSIPDRFSAQQFSDYHSELNMSSLELGDSALYFCASSPRGSYNEQFFGPGTRLTVL.